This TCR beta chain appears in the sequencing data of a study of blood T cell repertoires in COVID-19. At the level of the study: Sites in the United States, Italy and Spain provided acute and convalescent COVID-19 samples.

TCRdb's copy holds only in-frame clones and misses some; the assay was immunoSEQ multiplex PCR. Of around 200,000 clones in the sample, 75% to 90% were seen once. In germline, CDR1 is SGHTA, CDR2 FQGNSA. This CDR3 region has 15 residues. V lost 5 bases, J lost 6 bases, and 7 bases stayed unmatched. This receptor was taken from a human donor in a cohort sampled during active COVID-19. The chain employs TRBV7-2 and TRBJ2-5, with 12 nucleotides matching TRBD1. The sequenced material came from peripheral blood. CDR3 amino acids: CASSAGTGGRKTQYF. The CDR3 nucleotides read TGTGCCAGCAGCGCCGGGACAGGGGGCAGGAAGACCCAGTACTTC.